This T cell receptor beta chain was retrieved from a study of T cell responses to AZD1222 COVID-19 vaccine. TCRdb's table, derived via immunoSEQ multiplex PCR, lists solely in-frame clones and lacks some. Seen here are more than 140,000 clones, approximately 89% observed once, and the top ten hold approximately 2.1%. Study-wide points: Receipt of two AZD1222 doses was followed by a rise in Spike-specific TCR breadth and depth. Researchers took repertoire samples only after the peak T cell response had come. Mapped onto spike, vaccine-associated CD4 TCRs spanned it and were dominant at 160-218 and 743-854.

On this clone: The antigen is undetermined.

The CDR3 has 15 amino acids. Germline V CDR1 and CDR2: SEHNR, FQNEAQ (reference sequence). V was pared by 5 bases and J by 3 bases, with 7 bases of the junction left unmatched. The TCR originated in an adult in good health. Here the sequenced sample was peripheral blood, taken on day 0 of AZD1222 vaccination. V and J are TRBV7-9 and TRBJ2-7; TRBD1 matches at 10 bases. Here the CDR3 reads CASSARTGGGYEQYF. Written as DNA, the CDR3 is TGTGCCAGCAGCGCTCGGACAGGGGGAGGCTACGAGCAGTACTTC.